A selection of T cell receptor beta chains follows, all from one sample in a study of blood T cell repertoires in COVID-19. The protocol was immunoSEQ multiplex PCR, while the TCRdb copy is restricted to in-frame clones and leaves out a portion. The table lists around 210,000 clones, about 80% of them singletons. Sequencing was performed on peripheral blood. These receptors were obtained from a woman aged 80 or older with COVID-19, enrolled during active disease. Each CDR3 is given with its conserved first and last residue. The D gene is left open where the match is weak. Size is omitted from some rows. Given values are once, few, many or a class for expanded clones.

D,size,V,J,CDR3,DNA
TRBD1,once,TRBV19,TRBJ1-4,CASSRDRNEKLFF,TGTGCCAGTAGCCGGGACAGGAATGAAAAACTGTTTTTT
TRBD1,NA,TRBV20-1,TRBJ1-6,CSASGRDSDSPLHF,TGCAGTGCTAGTGGCCGGGACAGCGATTCACCCCTCCACTTT
TRBD2,NA,TRBV5-6,TRBJ2-7,CASSFAPSGEQYF,TGTGCCAGCAGCTTTGCTCCTAGCGGCGAGCAGTACTTC
NA,NA,TRBV21-1,TRBJ2-1,CATLVVDRGYNEQFF,TGTGCCACCTTGGTCGTGGACAGGGGATACAATGAGCAGTTCTTC
NA,NA,TRBV7-2,TRBJ1-6,CASSFTGSPNLNSPLHF,TGTGCCAGCAGCTTTACAGGGAGCCCGAACCTCAATTCACCCCTCCACTTT
TRBD2,NA,TRBV2,TRBJ2-1,CASSRLADISYNEQFF,TGTGCCAGCAGCCGCCTAGCGGACATTTCCTACAATGAGCAGTTCTTC
NA,NA,TRBV5-6,TRBJ1-2,CASSLGAGGDGYTF,TGTGCCAGCAGCTTGGGAGCGGGGGGCGACGGCTACACCTTC
NA,once,TRBV7-2,TRBJ1-2,CASSLPQEVGYTF,TGTGCCAGCAGTTTACCTCAGGAGGTGGGCTACACCTTC
TRBD1,NA,TRBV5-4,TRBJ1-1,CATRDRNTEAFF,TGTGCCACCAGGGACAGAAACACTGAAGCTTTCTTT
NA,NA,TRBV5-1,TRBJ2-7,CASSLGGGTVYEQYF,TGCGCCAGCAGCTTGGGTGGGGGGACTGTATACGAGCAGTACTTC
NA,NA,TRBV25-1,TRBJ1-5,CASSERTRKFYQPQHF,TGTGCCAGCAGTGAACGGACACGAAAATTTTATCAGCCCCAGCATTTT
TRBD2,NA,TRBV9,TRBJ2-1,CASSPLAGSSYNEQFF,TGTGCCAGCAGCCCCCTAGCGGGAAGCTCCTACAATGAGCAGTTCTTC
NA,NA,TRBV10-1,TRBJ1-3,CASRTGTLTGGSGNTIYF,TGCGCCAGCAGAACAGGAACTTTAACCGGAGGGTCTGGAAACACCATATATTTT
TRBD2,NA,TRBV5-1,TRBJ2-2,CASSLAGLAGGTGELFF,TGCGCCAGCAGCTTGGCCGGGCTAGCGGGAGGCACCGGGGAGCTGTTTTTT
TRBD1,NA,TRBV25-1,TRBJ2-2,CASSDAGTANTGELFF,TGTGCCAGCAGTGACGCCGGGACAGCCAACACCGGGGAGCTGTTTTTT
TRBD2,NA,TRBV7-2,TRBJ2-1,CASSPYHLAGGNNEQFF,TGTGCCAGCAGCCCCTACCATCTAGCGGGGGGGAACAATGAGCAGTTCTTC
TRBD1,NA,TRBV6-6,TRBJ2-5,CASRTPQGAQETQYF,TGTGCCAGCAGAACCCCTCAGGGGGCACAAGAGACCCAGTACTTC
TRBD1,few,TRBV5-6,TRBJ1-3,CASSLQGAGNTIYF,TGTGCCAGCAGCCTACAGGGGGCTGGAAACACCATATATTTT